This T cell receptor (beta chain) is from a study of T cell responses to AZD1222 COVID-19 vaccine (dated by TCRdb to the early 2020s). In the study overall: AZD1222 recipients with second doses at about 4 weeks or about 12 weeks were pooled, because spike-specific TCR depth and breadth did not differ between schedules. A total of 233 trial participants underwent TCR sequencing, of whom roughly 210 had received two doses of AZD1222 and around 26 had received two doses of the MenACWY control vaccine. Trial participants were enrolled into age subgroups of 18-55, 56-69 and 70-plus years, which contained roughly 150, 30 and 60 TCR-sequenced participants, respectively. Beyond this particular receptor, the publication reports: Reportedly, close to half of the unique spike-specific TCRs recognized epitopes lying outside the regions that are mutated in the B.1.351 and B.1.1.7 variants. A significant rise in spike-specific TCR breadth and depth was observed after two AZD1222 doses relative to day 0 and relative to MenACWY recipients. Conclusions about previously exposed vaccinees were limited because only five to seven AZD1222 recipients were SARS-CoV-2 seropositive at baseline. Participants were mostly white British and included more females than males, and it was suggested by the authors that clonal diversity may have been underestimated. The whole spike protein was spanned by vaccine-associated CD4 TCRs, and dominant responses were seen in regions 160-218 and 743-854. No day 14 peak-response samples were available, so repertoires were characterized only after the peak T cell response. The 56-69-year group was small, and its depth increase did not reach significance, likely because of low power.

About this clone itself: Its specific antigen is unknown. No clone much larger than this one lies a single base away; base qualities are absent.

The CDR3 regions of human TCRbeta chains were analyzed by immunosequencing. As for the original processing: TCRs in the repertoires were compared against a reference library of SARS-CoV-2-specific TCRs that had been generated with the MIRA antigen-specificity platform. Breadth was defined as the fraction of unique TCRs that were SARS-CoV-2-associated, and depth was defined as the fraction of total T cells that were SARS-CoV-2-associated. Each spike-specific TCR was assigned to its reactive spike region and to a CD4 or CD8 class using the MIRA data. Log10-transformed breadth and depth values were compared by one-way ANOVA with Sidak's multiple comparisons tests. TCRdb took over this immuneACCESS table, retaining in-frame rearrangements with V and J assigned. Such tables are incomplete; in checked studies, under half of the missing clones stem from an unresolved V gene, and the remainder is unexplained. The DNA was the basis for D and trimming; V, J and clone size are from that table. This sample holds approximately 180,000 clones; more than 80% were observed only once. The ten largest clones represent 2.6% of the sample.

Taken with the paper, the label for time point translates to: baseline before first vaccination. Samples from vaccinated people were obtained from the UK trials COV001 and COV002, which included a single-blind randomized controlled phase 2/3 trial of AZD1222 (ChAdOx1 nCoV-19) in healthy adults. For TCRbeta chain sequencing, PBMC samples from trial participants were taken at day 0 and at day 28 after the second dose. Relative to germline, V is 8 bases shorter and J is 5 bases shorter, with 10 bases between their ends. The CDR3 goes from the cysteine to the phenylalanine over 12 residues. The sequence is cut down to CDR3 DNA, 36 bases in frame from base 1.

The clonotype was recovered from an adult in good health. Sequenced here: peripheral blood, sampled on day 0 of AZD1222 vaccination. In this chain, TRBV12-3 or TRBV12-4 is recombined with TRBJ1-5, with TRBD1 perhaps the D gene, on 6 matching bases. The bases read TGTGCCAGCGGACACAGGGATCAGCCCCAGCATTTT. Translated, this gives CASGHRDQPQHF.